This T cell receptor (beta chain) was recovered during a study of regulatory T cells in long-lasting Graves disease (dated by TCRdb to about 2021). The study in broad terms: Patients with newly diagnosed Graves' disease had been on antithyroid drugs for under 3 months. The study was registered as a clinical trial and conducted in China. TCR sequencing covered 13 persistent and approximately 20 newly diagnosed Graves' disease patients, 33 samples in total. Persistent Graves' disease patients were compared with newly diagnosed Graves' disease patients by peripheral blood TCR sequencing and RNA sequencing. General study outcomes and caveats: Only peripheral blood was studied, because thyroid tissue, the primary lesion, was inaccessible. The small sample size was acknowledged by the authors as a limitation that may reduce accuracy. Compared with newly diagnosed patients, patients with persistent Graves' disease had lower TCR Shannon entropy and fewer highly expanded clones, which suggests clonal expansion. Patients with persistent disease shared more public clonotypes (fewer than 3,000) than newly diagnosed patients did (more than 900). Sequencing and analysis were limited to the TCR beta chain.

Explained via the paper, the time point label denotes: newly diagnosed GD, antithyroid drugs for less than 3 months. For both TCR sequencing and RNA sequencing, RNA was extracted from PBMCs using TRIzol. The diagnosis of Graves' disease followed American Thyroid Association guidelines. The patients came from an endocrinology department in Xi'an, China. Each patient gave approximately 9 milliliters of peripheral blood, collected in an EDTA anticoagulant tube. Ficoll Paque Plus density gradient separation was used to isolate PBMCs, and no further T cell sorting was done. An Agilent 2100 Bioanalyzer and agarose gel were used to assess RNA quality, and a NanoDrop 2000 was used to measure RNA concentration. Receptor amplification or capture employed multiplex PCR. Reads for this sample came from an Illumina HiSeq 4000. CDR3 regions were amplified by Arm-PCR with iRepertoire HTBI primers to construct TCR beta libraries. PCR products were gel purified before sequencing. The study's processing was this. Gene usage analysis of CDR3 amino acid clonotypes relied on the roughly 60 TRBV and 14 TRBJ segments identified across samples. COPE and FqMerger were used to merge filtered high-quality paired reads into contigs. BLAST was used to align contigs to the IMGT TRBV, TRBD and TRBJ reference genes, and CDR3 was defined following IMGT. Any clonotype with a frequency above 0.1% was counted as a highly expanded clone. Shannon entropy was used to measure repertoire diversity, and the Gini coefficient was used to measure V-J evenness. A clonotype found in more than one individual was treated as public. TCRdb reworked the public reads: Q25 trimming with fastp, MiXCR clone assembly, productive beta chains retained. Identical CDR3 protein sequences are pooled into one entry, listed with their most common genes and DNA. What appears here as the V and J calls and clone size reflects TCRdb's work, not the paper's. In this sample the table shows around 450,000 distinct CDR3 sequences, about 17% of which occur a single time. 10% to 15% of the sample comes from the top ten.

This clonotype was picked up many times. The target of this receptor is not known. The record has no base qualities; no much larger clone is one base away. These data also featured in a second study, about T cells in Graves' hyperthyroidism and ophthalmopathy. The second investigation adds: Graves' hyperthyroidism was defined as stable when no progression to ophthalmopathy occurred over 18 months of follow-up. The hyperthyroidism patients were between 18 and 65 years old and newly diagnosed, with a disease duration of less than 2 months. Exclusion was applied to patients with uncontrolled infections, other autoimmune diseases, pregnancy or lactation. Diagnoses were established on the basis of clinical symptoms, serum thyroxine and TRAb, thyroid ultrasound, and orbital computed tomography. The first round of RT-PCR for the TCR CDR3 was performed with the HTBI primer set and the Qiagen OneStep RT-PCR kit. Most expanded thyroid clonotypes (frequency above 0.001) were also detected in blood, a finding suggesting that blood repertoires may reflect thyroid immune responses. A 13 V-J signature model separated ophthalmopathy from stable hyperthyroidism, with around 90% sensitivity and 81.08% specificity in cross-validation and 80%/75% in testing. In validation, progression to ophthalmopathy was predicted by the model with more than 65% sensitivity and under 85% specificity, a median of approximately 7.1 months before onset. TCR V-J signatures able to tell the groups apart were searched for in a discovery cohort of some 100 patients, of whom more than 40 had Graves' ophthalmopathy and about 55 had stable Graves' hyperthyroidism. Whether ophthalmopathy could be predicted prospectively was tested in an independent validation cohort made up of 18 to 20 hyperthyroidism patients plus 17 patients who later progressed to ophthalmopathy. The roughly 90 discovery patients were divided at random into training and test sets in a 7:3 ratio. In addition, the study compared T-cell repertoires in thyroid tissue and in blood from roughly 6 Graves' hyperthyroidism patients. After sampling, hyperthyroidism patients received methimazole starting at 30 mg daily, and ophthalmopathy patients received high-dose intravenous methylprednisolone. The libraries were constructed in a second round of multiplex PCR and then size-selected and purified. Sequencing of the libraries was done on an Illumina HiSeq2000 using paired-end 100 bp reads. SOAPnuke was used to process the raw data, removing reads that contained adapters or uncalled bases, had a mean Phred below 15, or lacked an exact match to the constant primer or identifier. COPE v1.2.5 was used to merge the high-quality paired reads, and each unique nucleotide sequence was defined as a clonotype. MiTCR v1.1 was used to align clonotypes to the IMGT TRBV, TRBD and TRBJ reference segments. The analysis included only V-J combinations with a frequency above 0.0001, which together covered around 99% of the repertoires. A TCS score was defined as the ratio between F50 (clonal expansion) and ExV (chaos), using BLOSUM62-based TCRdist between CDR3 peptides within each V-J. Welch's t-statistics and random forest reduced fewer than 600 V-J features to roughly 13, which were used in a naive Bayes classifier (R e1071). No statistical method was used to set the sample size in advance, and investigators knew the group allocation. The paper describes TCR Vbeta CDR3 sequencing of some 130 peripheral blood samples, made up of fewer than 50 ophthalmopathy patients, more than 70 hyperthyroidism patients and roughly 17 progressor patients.

Material: peripheral blood mononuclear cells (PBMCs), obtained at new diagnosis, from a patient treated with antithyroid drugs. This clonotype originated in a man aged 40-50 years with Graves disease. Donor details come from another sample of the same person, matched by shared clones.

The sequenced DNA: TGTGCCAGCAGCCGGAGGGTTCGGGGTTCCTACGAGCAGTACTTC. This yields the protein CASSRRVRGSYEQYF. Recombination joined TRBV11-2 with TRBJ2-7, with TRBD2 tentatively as D gene (6 bases match). Relative to germline, V is 5 bases shorter and J is 1 base shorter, with 15 bases between their ends. CDR1 and CDR2 are read off the germline V gene as SGHAT and FQNNGV. The CDR3 starts with the cysteine, ends with the phenylalanine, and has 15 residues. Just CDR3 DNA is preserved here, 45 bases in frame from base 1.